The following is a TCR beta chain sequence with its context. The ends were cut back, 11 bases at V and 2 bases at J, with 15 bases in the middle. The CDR3 loop spans 14 amino acids. The germline V gene encodes CDR1 MDHEN and CDR2 SYDVKM. Sequencing used immunoSEQ multiplex PCR; TCRdb keeps in-frame clones, though not all of them. Of about 660,000 clones in the sample, approximately 90% were seen once. The data derive from a study of shared T cell receptors in the human thymus. The sample also formed part of further work on human thymus T cells. That work states: The source of the thymus tissue was resections taken during corrective heart surgery. Both thymic and peripheral blood repertoires showed apparently biased V and J usage. Highly overlapping thymic repertoires in unrelated individuals were reported by related research.

Sequenced input: thymocytes. V and J are TRBV28 and TRBJ2-2; D not certain. This clonotype was obtained from a boy in the first two years of life with a congenital heart defect. CDR3 in amino acids: CASRASLNTGELFF. CDR3 coding DNA: TGTGCCTCCCGCGCTAGTCTTAACACCGGGGAGCTGTTTTTT.